This TCR beta chain was sequenced in a study of T cell repertoires in cytomegalovirus infection (dated by TCRdb to between 2018 and 2021). Turning to the overall study: Donor HLA type was relevant to the analysis, because carriage of CMV infection together with the matching HLA type was indicated by public TCR beta signatures.

This sample was sequenced with an Illumina HiSeq 1500. In TCRdb, the public reads were trimmed at Q25 with fastp and aligned with MiXCR, with productive beta chains retained. CDR3 protein duplicates are merged, each entry listing the most common genes and DNA. In this sample the table shows 250,000 to 300,000 distinct CDR3 sequences, roughly 23% of which occur a single time. The biggest ten clones account for more than 11% of the sample. From the germline V gene, CDR1 is MRHNA and CDR2 is SNTAGT. The CDR3 holds 13 amino acids from the cysteine to the phenylalanine. Solely the CDR3 DNA is kept, with 39 bases framed from the first base. Relative to germline, V is 5 bases shorter and J is 10 bases shorter, with 15 bases between their ends. On the study overall, not on this receptor specifically: Carriers of CMV infection plus the relevant HLA type were discriminated by the cumulative frequency of public TCR beta family members in the study cohort and in an independent approximately 360-donor cohort. The ex vivo response was dominated by HLA-C-restricted CMV-specific TCR beta clonotypes, which also provided the single most frequent clonotype in two of eight donors.

This clonotype was counted a few times. Its antigen specificity is not known. No base qualities exist here, and no much larger clone lies one base off it. Sequenced: PBMCs. This receptor chain uses TRBV6-4 and TRBJ2-1; confidence is insufficient to name the D gene. This receptor was identified in a human donor in good health (CMV status not recorded). Some clones in this sample may be carry-over from other donors' samples. The sequence in DNA is TGTGCCAGCAGTATGGCACCCCTCCGGGAGCAGTTCTTC. Translated, it gives CASSMAPLREQFF.